Listed below are T cell receptor beta chains from one sample, sequenced in a study of T cells after yellow fever vaccination. TCRdb independently ran MiXCR on the 5' RACE reads; one entry per CDR3 protein. The sample gives hundreds of thousands of distinct CDR3 sequences, around a fifth of which show up once; 16% is in the top ten. Specimen: PBMCs, collected less than 25 days after the first yellow fever vaccination. The receptors come from a man aged 18 to 30 who received the YFV17D yellow fever vaccine. CDR3s include the opening cysteine and the closing phenylalanine or tryptophan. Fields, in order: clone size, V gene, J gene, D gene, CDR3 protein, CDR3 DNA. A D gene is named only where the DNA matches it firmly. Size is omitted from some rows. Given values are once, few, many or a class for expanded clones.

size: many; V: TRBV5-1; J: TRBJ2-3; D: TRBD1; CDR3: CASSSGTGTDTQYF; DNA: TGCGCCAGCAGCTCCGGGACAGGGACAGATACGCAGTATTTT
size: NA; V: TRBV19; J: TRBJ1-1; D: NA; CDR3: CASTLRGGYAAFF; DNA: TGTGCCAGTACCCTCCGCGGGGGGTATGCGGCTTTCTTT
size: NA; V: TRBV6-5; J: TRBJ2-7; D: TRBD2; CDR3: CASSYVALGGGYEQYF; DNA: TGTGCCAGCAGTTACGTGGCTCTGGGGGGGGGGTACGAGCAGTACTTC
size: few; V: TRBV11-2; J: TRBJ2-7; D: TRBD1; CDR3: CASSRRQGPYEQYF; DNA: TGTGCCAGCAGCAGGAGACAGGGCCCCTACGAGCAGTACTTC
size: NA; V: TRBV5-5; J: TRBJ2-1; D: NA; CDR3: CASSLLGQGGHNEQFF; DNA: TGTGCCAGCAGCCTTCTCGGACAGGGAGGGCACAATGAGCAGTTCTTC
size: NA; V: TRBV19; J: TRBJ2-3; D: TRBD2; CDR3: CASRLAGGPSTDTQYF; DNA: TGTGCCAGTAGACTAGCGGGGGGGCCAAGCACAGATACGCAGTATTTT
size: few; V: TRBV3-1; J: TRBJ2-7; D: NA; CDR3: CASSQDPSRGYEQYF; DNA: TGTGCCAGCAGCCAAGACCCTTCCAGGGGCTACGAGCAGTACTTC
size: NA; V: TRBV27; J: TRBJ1-6; D: NA; CDR3: CASSFGVRGRTNSPLHF; DNA: TGTGCCAGCAGTTTTGGGGTACGGGGACGGACCAATTCACCCCTCCACTTT
size: NA; V: TRBV30; J: TRBJ2-5; D: NA; CDR3: CAWSPTAGETQYF; DNA: TGTGCCTGGAGTCCGACAGCAGGGGAGACCCAGTACTTC
size: NA; V: TRBV4-3; J: TRBJ2-7; D: NA; CDR3: CASSQDPGATSALYEQYF; DNA: TGCGCCAGCAGCCAAGATCCAGGGGCAACCTCCGCTCTCTACGAGCAGTACTTC
size: NA; V: TRBV5-1; J: TRBJ2-2; D: TRBD2; CDR3: CASSLGLAAGELFF; DNA: TGCGCCAGCAGCTTGGGACTAGCGGCCGGGGAGCTGTTTTTT
size: few; V: TRBV12-3/TRBV12-4; J: TRBJ1-2; D: NA; CDR3: CASRRTDGNGYTF; DNA: TGTGCCAGCAGGAGGACGGACGGGAATGGCTACACCTTC
size: NA; V: TRBV7-8; J: TRBJ1-5; D: NA; CDR3: CASSLNPGATNQPQHF; DNA: TGTGCCAGCAGCTTAAATCCCGGGGCGACGAATCAGCCCCAGCATTTT
size: few; V: TRBV6-2/TRBV6-3; J: TRBJ2-5; D: NA; CDR3: CASSETGLQNGPETQYF; DNA: TGTGCCAGCAGCGAAACGGGACTCCAAAACGGTCCAGAGACCCAGTACTTC
size: NA; V: TRBV4-3; J: TRBJ1-5; D: NA; CDR3: CASSQDTGPQHF; DNA: TGCGCCAGCAGCCAAGATACCGGGCCCCAGCATTTT
size: NA; V: TRBV4-1; J: TRBJ1-5; D: NA; CDR3: CASSQWVREPQHF; DNA: TGCGCCAGCAGCCAATGGGTGAGGGAGCCCCAGCATTTT
size: NA; V: TRBV5-1; J: TRBJ1-1; D: NA; CDR3: CASSLRWVGNTEAFF; DNA: TGCGCCAGCAGCTTGCGCTGGGTGGGGAACACTGAAGCTTTCTTT
size: few; V: TRBV7-2; J: TRBJ1-4; D: NA; CDR3: CASSSSVSANEKLFF; DNA: TGTGCCAGCAGCTCCAGTGTTTCGGCTAATGAAAAACTGTTTTTT
size: many; V: TRBV5-1; J: TRBJ2-3; D: TRBD1; CDR3: CASSLGQGAITDTQYF; DNA: TGCGCCAGCAGCTTGGGACAGGGGGCGATCACAGATACGCAGTATTTT
size: few; V: TRBV4-2; J: TRBJ1-6; D: NA; CDR3: CASSQAPGSDSPLHF; DNA: TGTGCCAGCAGCCAAGCTCCGGGTAGCGATTCACCCCTCCACTTT
size: many; V: TRBV7-3; J: TRBJ2-1; D: TRBD2; CDR3: CASSSLGTSGSSYNEQFF; DNA: TGTGCCAGCAGCTCGTTAGGGACTAGCGGTTCCTCCTACAATGAGCAGTTCTTC
size: NA; V: TRBV15; J: TRBJ2-3; D: NA; CDR3: CATSRVGEGTDTQYF; DNA: TGTGCCACCAGCAGAGTTGGGGAGGGCACAGATACGCAGTATTTT
size: NA; V: TRBV7-9; J: TRBJ2-1; D: NA; CDR3: CASSDRVRQFF; DNA: TGTGCCAGCAGCGACCGGGTCCGGCAGTTCTTC
size: few; V: TRBV6-2/TRBV6-3; J: TRBJ2-3; D: NA; CDR3: CASSWSSDTQYF; DNA: TGTGCCAGCAGTTGGTCCTCAGATACGCAGTATTTT
size: NA; V: TRBV28; J: TRBJ1-2; D: NA; CDR3: CASRPDYGYTF; DNA: TGTGCCAGCAGACCTGACTATGGCTACACCTTC
size: NA; V: TRBV6-2/TRBV6-3; J: TRBJ1-5; D: NA; CDR3: CASSKYSNQPQHF; DNA: TGTGCCAGCAGTAAGTATAGCAATCAGCCCCAGCATTTT
size: NA; V: TRBV5-4; J: TRBJ2-1; D: NA; CDR3: CASSLALGVYNEQFF; DNA: TGTGCCAGCAGCTTGGCCTTAGGCGTTTACAATGAGCAGTTCTTC